The rows below give T cell receptor beta chains drawn from one sample of a study of neurological immune-mediated disorders. TCRdb ran MiXCR on the 5' RACE reads and lists one entry per CDR3 protein. The table includes 55,000 to 65,000 distinct CDR3 sequences, about 8.9% detected once. Source material: PBMCs. The receptors shown here come from a man aged 25-40 years in good health. Each CDR3 is given with its conserved first and last residue. The D gene is left open where the match is weak. Not every row has a clone size; where given, it reads once, few, many or a size class.

abundance | j_gene | d_gene | v_gene | CDR3aa | CDR3nt
- | TRBJ1-4 | - | TRBV7-2 | CASIPEGPTNEKLFF | TGTGCCAGCATTCCCGAAGGACCAACTAATGAAAAACTGTTTTTT
- | TRBJ1-1 | - | TRBV7-9 | CASSLPEAGGDWVEAFF | TGTGCCAGCAGCTTACCCGAGGCTGGAGGGGACTGGGTTGAAGCTTTCTTT
many | TRBJ1-2 | - | TRBV12-3/TRBV12-4 | CASSYTDARGADGYTF | TGTGCCAGCAGTTATACCGACGCCCGCGGTGCGGATGGCTACACCTTC
few | TRBJ1-5 | - | TRBV18 | CASSPPGGQPQHF | TGTGCCAGCTCACCACCGGGGGGGCAGCCCCAGCATTTT
many | TRBJ1-1 | - | TRBV14 | CASSHANQGTEAFF | TGTGCCAGCAGCCATGCAAATCAAGGGACTGAAGCTTTCTTT
many | TRBJ2-3 | - | TRBV28 | CASTLMGADTQYF | TGTGCCAGCACCCTCATGGGGGCAGATACGCAGTATTTT
many | TRBJ2-4 | TRBD2 | TRBV20-1 | CSASLSAGGVYIQYF | TGCAGTGCTAGTTTATCTGCGGGAGGAGTTTACATTCAGTACTTC
many | TRBJ2-5 | TRBD2 | TRBV24-1 | CATSRLAGEVETQYF | TGTGCCACCAGTAGACTAGCGGGAGAAGTTGAGACCCAGTACTTC
many | TRBJ2-3 | - | TRBV10-3 | CAISDGGVKDTQYF | TGTGCCATCAGTGACGGGGGAGTGAAAGATACGCAGTATTTT
many | TRBJ2-7 | - | TRBV27 | CASSLSKLYEQYF | TGTGCCAGCAGTTTATCGAAACTATACGAGCAGTACTTC
many | TRBJ2-1 | TRBD2 | TRBV5-1 | CASSAGLLSYNEQFF | TGCGCCAGCAGCGCGGGACTACTCTCCTACAATGAGCAGTTCTTC
many | TRBJ2-7 | TRBD1 | TRBV5-1 | CASSAPGQTSYEQYF | TGCGCCAGCAGCGCCCCGGGACAGACCTCCTACGAGCAGTACTTC
many | TRBJ2-3 | - | TRBV20-1 | CSARENTRSYDTQYF | TGCAGTGCTAGAGAGAACACCAGGTCCTACGATACGCAGTATTTT
many | TRBJ2-2 | TRBD1 | TRBV7-9 | CASSLARAGGKTGELFF | TGTGCCAGCAGCTTAGCGCGTGCAGGGGGCAAGACCGGGGAGCTGTTTTTT
- | TRBJ2-1 | TRBD2 | TRBV7-9 | CASSLGLADQNEQFF | TGTGCCAGCAGCTTAGGACTAGCGGATCAGAATGAGCAGTTCTTC
many | TRBJ2-3 | TRBD1 | TRBV11-3 | CASSRGQNTDTQYF | TGTGCCAGCAGCCGGGGACAGAACACAGATACGCAGTATTTT
many | TRBJ2-1 | TRBD2 | TRBV7-9 | CASSPGLAVNEQFF | TGTGCCAGCAGCCCGGGACTAGCGGTCAATGAGCAGTTCTTC
many | TRBJ1-1 | - | TRBV28 | CASSSPQGMNTEAFF | TGTGCCAGCAGTTCCCCACAGGGTATGAACACTGAAGCTTTCTTT
many | TRBJ2-3 | TRBD1 | TRBV5-5 | CASSPGQGIADTQYF | TGTGCCAGCAGCCCGGGACAGGGAATTGCAGATACGCAGTATTTT
many | TRBJ2-1 | TRBD2 | TRBV29-1 | CSVSGGSHNEQFF | TGCAGCGTGTCGGGAGGCAGCCACAATGAGCAGTTCTTC
many | TRBJ1-1 | - | TRBV5-1 | CASSSGAMGTEAFF | TGCGCCAGCAGCTCGGGGGCTATGGGCACTGAAGCTTTCTTT
many | TRBJ2-6 | - | TRBV5-1 | CASSSGSTGANVLTF | TGCGCCAGCAGCTCTGGCAGCACGGGAGCCAACGTCCTGACTTTC
many | TRBJ2-3 | TRBD2 | TRBV7-2 | CASSPGGSWTDTQYF | TGTGCCAGCAGCCCGGGGGGTAGCTGGACAGATACGCAGTATTTT
many | TRBJ2-1 | TRBD2 | TRBV29-1 | CSVPIAGGKVFNEQFF | TGCAGCGTCCCCATAGCGGGAGGGAAGGTTTTCAATGAGCAGTTCTTC
many | TRBJ2-1 | TRBD2 | TRBV5-1 | CASSLAPGLDINEQFF | TGCGCCAGCAGCTTGGCCCCGGGACTAGATATAAATGAGCAGTTCTTC
- | TRBJ2-1 | TRBD2 | TRBV20-1 | CSARGLAGEDNEQFF | TGCAGTGCCCGGGGACTAGCGGGAGAGGACAATGAGCAGTTCTTC
many | TRBJ2-7 | TRBD1 | TRBV9 | CASSITGTGPYEQYF | TGTGCCAGCAGCATAACCGGGACAGGGCCCTACGAGCAGTACTTC
many | TRBJ2-7 | - | TRBV7-9 | CASSRGLREQYF | TGTGCCAGCAGCCGCGGTCTACGGGAGCAGTACTTC
- | TRBJ2-7 | TRBD1 | TRBV18 | CASSPAGQGSYEQYF | TGTGCCAGCTCACCTGCGGGACAGGGTTCCTACGAGCAGTACTTC
many | TRBJ2-1 | TRBD2 | TRBV14 | CASSQDRGLAGGNEQFF | TGTGCCAGCAGCCAAGATCGAGGACTAGCGGGAGGGAATGAGCAGTTCTTC
many | TRBJ2-7 | TRBD1 | TRBV28 | CASSLSGGYEQYF | TGTGCCAGCAGTTTATCAGGGGGCTACGAGCAGTACTTC
many | TRBJ1-4 | - | TRBV7-9 | CASSLERIEKLFF | TGTGCCAGCAGCTTAGAACGTATAGAAAAACTGTTTTTT
many | TRBJ2-1 | TRBD2 | TRBV10-2 | CASIGGLATNEQFF | TGCGCCAGCATCGGCGGACTAGCGACAAATGAGCAGTTCTTC
many | TRBJ2-2 | - | TRBV24-1 | CATSDLAATNTGELFF | TGTGCCACCAGTGATTTGGCGGCTACGAACACCGGGGAGCTGTTTTTT
few | TRBJ2-1 | TRBD2 | TRBV7-8 | CASSAGGGYNEQFF | TGTGCCAGCAGTGCGGGAGGAGGTTACAATGAGCAGTTCTTC